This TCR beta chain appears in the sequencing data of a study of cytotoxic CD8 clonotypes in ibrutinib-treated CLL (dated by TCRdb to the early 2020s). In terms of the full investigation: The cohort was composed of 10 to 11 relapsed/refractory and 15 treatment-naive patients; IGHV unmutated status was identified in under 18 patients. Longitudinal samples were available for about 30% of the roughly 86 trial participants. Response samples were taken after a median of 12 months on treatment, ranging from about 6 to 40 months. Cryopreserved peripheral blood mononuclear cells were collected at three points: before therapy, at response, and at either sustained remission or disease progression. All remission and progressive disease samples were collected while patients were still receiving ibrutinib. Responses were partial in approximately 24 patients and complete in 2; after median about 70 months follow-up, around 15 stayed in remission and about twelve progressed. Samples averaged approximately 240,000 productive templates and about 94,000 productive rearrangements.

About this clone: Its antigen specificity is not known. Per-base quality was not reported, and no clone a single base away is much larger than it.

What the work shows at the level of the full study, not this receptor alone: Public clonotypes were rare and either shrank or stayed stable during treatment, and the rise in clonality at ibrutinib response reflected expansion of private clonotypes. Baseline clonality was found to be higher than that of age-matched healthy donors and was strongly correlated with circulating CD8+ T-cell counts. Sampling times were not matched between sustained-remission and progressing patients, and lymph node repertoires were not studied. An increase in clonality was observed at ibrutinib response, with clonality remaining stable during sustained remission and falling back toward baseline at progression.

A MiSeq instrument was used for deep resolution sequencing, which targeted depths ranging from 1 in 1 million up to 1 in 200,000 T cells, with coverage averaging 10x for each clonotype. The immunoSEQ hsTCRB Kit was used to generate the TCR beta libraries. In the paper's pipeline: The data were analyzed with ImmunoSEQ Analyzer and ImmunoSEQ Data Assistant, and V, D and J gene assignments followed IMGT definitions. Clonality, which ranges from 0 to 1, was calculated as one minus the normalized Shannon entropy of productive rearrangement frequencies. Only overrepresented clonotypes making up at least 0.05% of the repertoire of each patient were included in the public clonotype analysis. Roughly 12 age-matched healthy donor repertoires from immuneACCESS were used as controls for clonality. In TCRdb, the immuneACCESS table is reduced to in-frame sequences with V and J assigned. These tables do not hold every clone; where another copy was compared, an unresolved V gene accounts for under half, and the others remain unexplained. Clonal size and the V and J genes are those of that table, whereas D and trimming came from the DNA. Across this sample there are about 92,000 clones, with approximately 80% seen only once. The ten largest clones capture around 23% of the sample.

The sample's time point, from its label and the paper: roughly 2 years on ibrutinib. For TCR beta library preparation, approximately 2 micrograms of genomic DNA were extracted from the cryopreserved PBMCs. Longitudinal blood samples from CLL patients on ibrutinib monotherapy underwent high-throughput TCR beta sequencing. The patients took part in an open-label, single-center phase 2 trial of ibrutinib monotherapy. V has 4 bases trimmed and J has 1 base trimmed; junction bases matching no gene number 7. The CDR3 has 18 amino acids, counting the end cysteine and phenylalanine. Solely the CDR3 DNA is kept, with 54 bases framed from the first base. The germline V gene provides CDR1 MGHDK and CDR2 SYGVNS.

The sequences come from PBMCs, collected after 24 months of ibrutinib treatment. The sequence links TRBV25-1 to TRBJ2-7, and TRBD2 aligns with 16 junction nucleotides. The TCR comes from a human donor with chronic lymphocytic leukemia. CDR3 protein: CASSVGLAGGPYSYEQYF. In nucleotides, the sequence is TGTGCCAGCAGTGTGGGACTAGCGGGAGGGCCATATTCCTACGAGCAGTACTTC.